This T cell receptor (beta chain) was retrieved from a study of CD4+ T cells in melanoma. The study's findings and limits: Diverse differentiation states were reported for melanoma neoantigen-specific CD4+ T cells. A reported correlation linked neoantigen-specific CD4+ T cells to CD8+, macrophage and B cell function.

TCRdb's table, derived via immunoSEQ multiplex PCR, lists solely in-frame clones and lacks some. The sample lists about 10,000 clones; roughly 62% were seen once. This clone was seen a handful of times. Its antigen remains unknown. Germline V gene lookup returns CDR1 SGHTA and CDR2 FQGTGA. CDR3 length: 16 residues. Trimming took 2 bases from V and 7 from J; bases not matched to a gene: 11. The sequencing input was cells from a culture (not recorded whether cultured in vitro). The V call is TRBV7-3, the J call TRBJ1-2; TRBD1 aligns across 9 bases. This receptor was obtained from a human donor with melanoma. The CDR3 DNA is TGTGCCAGCAGCTTAGACCCGGGACAGGGAATAATTGGCTACACCTTC. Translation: CASSLDPGQGIIGYTF.